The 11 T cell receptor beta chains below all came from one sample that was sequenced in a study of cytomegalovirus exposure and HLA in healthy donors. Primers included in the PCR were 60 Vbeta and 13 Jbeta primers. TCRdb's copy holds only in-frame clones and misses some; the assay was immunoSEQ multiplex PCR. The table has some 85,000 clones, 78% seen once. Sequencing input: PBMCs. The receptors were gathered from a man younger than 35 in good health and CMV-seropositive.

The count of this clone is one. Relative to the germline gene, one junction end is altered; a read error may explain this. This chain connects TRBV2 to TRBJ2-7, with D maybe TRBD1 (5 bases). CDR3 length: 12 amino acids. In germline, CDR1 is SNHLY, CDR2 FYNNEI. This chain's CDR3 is CASSPLYGHSRF. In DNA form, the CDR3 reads TGTGCCAGCAGTCCCCTCTATGGACACTCCAGGTTC. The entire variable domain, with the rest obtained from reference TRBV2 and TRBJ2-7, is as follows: EPEVTQTPSHQVTQMGQEVILRCVPISNHLYFYWYRQILGQKVEFLVSFYNNEISEKSEIFDDQFSVERPDGSNFTLKIRSTKLEDSAMYFCASSPLYGHSRFGPGTRLTVT.

CDR3 coding DNA: TGTGCCAGCACCGATGCCGGGACAGGGGGCCCAAAAGCTTTCTTT. This sequence encodes CASTDAGTGGPKAFF. The chain carries TRBV5-4 and TRBJ1-1; 12 nucleotides agree with TRBD1. V was clipped by 6 bases and J by 9 bases; unmatched bases: 12. The CDR3 extends over 15 amino acids. Germline V gene sequence: CDR1 SGHNT, CDR2 YYREEE (reference sequence).

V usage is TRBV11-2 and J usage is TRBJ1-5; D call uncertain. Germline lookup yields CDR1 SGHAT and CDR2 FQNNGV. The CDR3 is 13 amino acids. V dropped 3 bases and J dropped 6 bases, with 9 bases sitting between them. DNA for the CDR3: TGTGCCAGCAGCTTGTTACCGGGTCAGCCCCAGCATTTT. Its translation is CASSLLPGQPQHF. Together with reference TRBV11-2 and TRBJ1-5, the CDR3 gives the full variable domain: EAGVAQSPRYKIIEKRQSVAFWCNPISGHATLYWYQQILGQGPKLLIQFQNNGVVDDSQLPKDRFSAERLKGVDSTLKIQPAKLEDSAVYLCASSLLPGQPQHFGDGTRLSIL.

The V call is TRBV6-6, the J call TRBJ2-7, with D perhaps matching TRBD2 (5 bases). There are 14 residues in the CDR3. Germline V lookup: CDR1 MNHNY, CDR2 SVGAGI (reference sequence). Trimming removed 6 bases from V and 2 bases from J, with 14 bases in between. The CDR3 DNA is TGTGCCAGCAGCCCGACGCAGACTACCTACGAGCAGTACTTC. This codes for CASSPTQTTYEQYF.

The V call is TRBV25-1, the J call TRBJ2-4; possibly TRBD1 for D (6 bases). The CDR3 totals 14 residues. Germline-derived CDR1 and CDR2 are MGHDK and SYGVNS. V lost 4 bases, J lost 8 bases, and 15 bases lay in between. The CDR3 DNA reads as TGTGCCAGCAGTGGACAGGCGGTGGGGGACATTCAGTACTTC. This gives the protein CASSGQAVGDIQYF.

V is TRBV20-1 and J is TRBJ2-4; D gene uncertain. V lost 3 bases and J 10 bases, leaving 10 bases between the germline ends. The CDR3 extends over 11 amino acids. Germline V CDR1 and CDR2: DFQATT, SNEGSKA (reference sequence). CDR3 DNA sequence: TGCAGTGCTAGGTTTGTGCGTATTCAGTACTTC. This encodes CSARFVRIQYF.

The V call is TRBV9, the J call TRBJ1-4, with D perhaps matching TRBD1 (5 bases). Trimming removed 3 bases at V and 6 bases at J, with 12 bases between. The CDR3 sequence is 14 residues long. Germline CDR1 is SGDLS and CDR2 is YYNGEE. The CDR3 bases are TGTGCCAGCAGCGAGCCAGGGCCGGATGAAAAACTGTTTTTT. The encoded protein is CASSEPGPDEKLFF.

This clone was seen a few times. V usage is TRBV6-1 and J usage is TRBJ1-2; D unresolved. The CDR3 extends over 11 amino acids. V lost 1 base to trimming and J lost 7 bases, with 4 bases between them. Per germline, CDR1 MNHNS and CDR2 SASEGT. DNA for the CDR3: TGTGCCAGCAGTGAAGTCCTTGGCTACACCTTC. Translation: CASSEVLGYTF.

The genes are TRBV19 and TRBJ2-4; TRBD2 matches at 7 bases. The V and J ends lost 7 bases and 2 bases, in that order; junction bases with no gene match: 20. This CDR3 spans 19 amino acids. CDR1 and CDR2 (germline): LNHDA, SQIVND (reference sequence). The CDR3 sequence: CASITSVSVGSVSKNIQYF. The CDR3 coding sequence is TGTGCCAGTATAACTAGCGTGTCGGTAGGAAGCGTGTCCAAAAACATTCAGTACTTC.

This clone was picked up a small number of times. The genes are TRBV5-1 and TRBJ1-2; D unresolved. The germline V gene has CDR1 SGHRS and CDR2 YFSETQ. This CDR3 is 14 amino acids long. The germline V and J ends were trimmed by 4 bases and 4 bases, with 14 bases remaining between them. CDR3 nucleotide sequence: TGCGCCAGCAGCCCCGAGGCAGACGCCTATGGCTACACCTTC. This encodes CASSPEADAYGYTF.

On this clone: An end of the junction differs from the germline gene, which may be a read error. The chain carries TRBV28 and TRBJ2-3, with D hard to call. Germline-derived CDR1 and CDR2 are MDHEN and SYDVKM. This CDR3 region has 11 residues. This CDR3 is CASPSLDPQYF. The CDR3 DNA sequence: TGTGCCAGCCCTTCTCTAGATCCGCAGTATTTT. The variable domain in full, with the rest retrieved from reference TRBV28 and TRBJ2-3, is DVKVTQSSRYLVKRTGEKVFLECVQDMDHENMFWYRQDPGLGLRLIYFSYDVKMKEKGDIPEGYSVSREKKERFSLILESASTNQTSMYLCASPSLDPQYFGPGTRLTVL.